This TCR beta chain was obtained from a study of PD-1 blockade in classical Hodgkin lymphoma. Of note for this clone: What it binds is not known.

Following autologous stem cell transplantation, relapse occurred in every patient, and exposure to brentuximab vedotin varied. Some clones are missing from TCRdb's copy, which holds only in-frame ones; the method was immunoSEQ multiplex PCR. The sample has roughly 62,000 clones; around 88% are singletons. General observations from the study: Diminished baseline TCR diversity has been reported in newly diagnosed patients relative to healthy donors. Initiation of nivolumab under 1 year after ASCT led to exclusion of patients.

Losses at the gene ends were 0 bases for V and 4 bases for J; bases not matched to a gene: 2. The CDR3 totals 16 residues. Germline CDR1 is KGHSH and CDR2 is LQKENI. This chain joins TRBV18 and TRBJ1-6, with 8 positions matching TRBD1. The sequence derives from a human donor with classical Hodgkin lymphoma. The sequencing here drew on peripheral blood mononuclear cells (PBMCs), taken at baseline. Here the CDR3 DNA reads TGTGCCAGCTCACCACCGGGACAGGAATATAATTCACCCCTCCACTTT. Translation: CASSPPGQEYNSPLHF. Full variable domain (rest looked up from reference TRBV18 and TRBJ1-6): NAGVMQNPRHLVRRRGQEARLRCSPMKGHSHVYWYRQLPEEGLKFMVYLQKENIIDESGMPKERFSAEFPKEGPSILRIQQVVRGDSAAYFCASSPPGQEYNSPLHFGNGTRLTVT.